Detailed here is one T cell receptor (beta chain). No cognate antigen has been identified for it. Base qualities are not at hand, and no much larger clone is one base apart. The CDR3 regions of human TCRbeta chains were analyzed by immunosequencing. The authors processed their data as follows. Repertoire TCRs were matched against a reference library of SARS-CoV-2-specific TCRs generated with the MIRA antigen-specificity platform. Breadth meant the fraction of unique TCRs that were SARS-CoV-2-associated, whereas depth meant the fraction of total T cells that were SARS-CoV-2-associated. Each spike-specific TCR was assigned to its reactive spike region and to a CD4 or CD8 class using the MIRA data. Log10-transformed breadth and depth values were compared by one-way ANOVA with Sidak's multiple comparisons tests. The table was pulled from immuneACCESS by TCRdb, which kept in-frame rearrangements only. Such tables lose some clones; where checked, under half of the loss comes from unresolved V genes, and the rest has no known cause. From that table come the V and J calls and clone size; the DNA was used to work out D and trimming. The sample yields more than 110,000 clones; approximately 92% were counted once. Of the sample, 3.6% falls within the top ten clones.

The sample belongs to a study of T cell responses to AZD1222 COVID-19 vaccine (dated by TCRdb to the early 2020s). In terms of the full investigation: TCR sequencing covered approximately 230 trial participants: 200 to 210 given two doses of AZD1222 and about 26 given two doses of MenACWY control vaccine. Enrollment into the trials was organized by age into subgroups of 18-55, 56-69 and 70-plus years, and those subgroups contained approximately 160, 26 and 62 TCR-sequenced participants, respectively.

Overall results and qualifications from the work: Because no samples from the day 14 peak response were available, repertoires could be characterized only after the peak T cell response. Spike-specific TCR breadth and depth rose significantly after two AZD1222 doses compared with day 0 and with MenACWY recipients. Conclusions about previously exposed vaccinees are limited because only six or seven AZD1222 recipients were SARS-CoV-2 seropositive at baseline. Epitopes outside the regions mutated in the B.1.351 and B.1.1.7 variants were reportedly recognized by nearly half of the unique spike-specific TCRs. In the small 56-69-year group, the increase in depth fell short of significance, most likely because of low power. Participants were mostly white British, with more females than males. The authors suggested clonal diversity may have been underestimated. Vaccine-associated CD4 TCRs spanned the whole spike protein, with dominant responses in regions 160-218 and 743-854.

The time point label, read with the paper, signifies: about 28 days (+/-7) after the second vaccine dose. AZD1222 recipients given second doses at about 4 weeks or at about 12 weeks were pooled, since spike-specific TCR depth and breadth were not found to differ between the two schedules. The vaccinee samples were drawn from two UK trials, COV001 and COV002, one of which was a single-blind randomized controlled phase 2/3 trial testing AZD1222 (ChAdOx1 nCoV-19) in healthy adults. For TCRbeta chain sequencing, PBMC samples were collected from trial participants at day 0 and at day 28 after the second dose. V has 2 bases trimmed and J has 6 bases trimmed; junction bases matching no gene number 16. For CDR1 and CDR2, the germline V gene lists MDHEN and SYDVKM. The CDR3 goes from the cysteine to the phenylalanine over 18 residues. The DNA shown is the 54-base CDR3, in frame from base 1.

In this chain, TRBV28 is recombined with TRBJ1-5, with 7 bases matching TRBD1. Material: peripheral blood, obtained 28 days after the second AZD1222 dose. The receptor's source is an adult who received the AZD1222 COVID-19 vaccine. The CDR3 in this case is CASSLILTAGGMGQPQHF. The DNA sequence is as follows: TGTGCCAGCAGTTTAATTTTGACGGCAGGGGGAATGGGTCAGCCCCAGCATTTT. With the portions outside the CDR3 filled from the reference TRBV28 and TRBJ1-5 genes, the complete variable region becomes DVKVTQSSRYLVKRTGEKVFLECVQDMDHENMFWYRQDPGLGLRLIYFSYDVKMKEKGDIPEGYSVSREKKERFSLILESASTNQTSMYLCASSLILTAGGMGQPQHFGDGTRLSIL.